This paragraph covers one TCR beta chain sequence. The target antigen is unknown. The repertoire was sequenced with immunoSEQ multiplex PCR; TCRdb's copy has only in-frame clones and lacks some. The sample includes 55,000 to 70,000 clones, around three quarters of them seen just once. These data originate in a study of vaccination effects on CD4 cells after COVID-19. In the study overall: Post-vaccine sampling occurred a median 72 days after the second dose.

Antigen-specific CD4+ T cells were expanded with viral peptide pools in the ViraFEST assay before sequencing. Having been cultured for about ten days, the cells underwent CD4+ T cell isolation. Participants were vaccinated with two doses of either the BNT162b2 or mRNA-1273 vaccine. Prior SARS-CoV-2 infection was absent in the vaccine recipients, as shown by negative nucleocapsid antibodies. Study-wide results and limits: The study found marked clonal contraction of infection- and vaccine-induced clones late after vaccination.

This TCR was recovered from a human donor who received a COVID-19 vaccine. Sequencing used CD4+ T cells from PBMCs cultured with HCoV-OC43 spike peptides, obtained after COVID-19 vaccination. Subset denoted: HCoV-OC43 spike overlapping peptide pool stimulation.

Here the CDR3 reads CASSWEGGAGQETQYF. The CDR3 bases are TGCGCCAGCAGCTGGGAAGGTGGGGCAGGGCAAGAGACCCAGTACTTC. The chain recombines TRBV5-1 with TRBJ2-5; possible D gene TRBD1, 5 bases. The CDR3 consists of 16 residues. The V gene lost 3 bases and the J gene lost 2 bases, with 17 bases spanning the gap. CDR1 and CDR2 from the germline V gene are SGHRS and YFSETQ.